This T cell receptor beta chain comes out of a study of shared clonotypes between healthy human individuals (dated by TCRdb to 2019 to 2021). Study-level background: A couple of women and a few men aged 18 to 49 years were included in the cohort. Each donor's leukapheresis produced roughly between roughly 0.85 and 9.5 billion PBMCs. For each donor, three plates each were used for CD4 naive and CD4 memory, two plates were used for CD8 naive, and one plate was used for CD8 memory. The study deeply sequenced blood TCR repertoires of five healthy adults to estimate repertoire size and the extent of clonotype sharing between individuals. Libraries were prepared and TCR repertoires were sequenced by different laboratories using diverse techniques, in order to increase sequencing depth and limit assay-specific biases.

CDR3 length: 13 amino acids, cysteine to phenylalanine. The only DNA kept is the CDR3, 39 bases in frame from the first base. Trimming costs V 7 bases and J 0 bases, and their ends lie 9 bases apart. Via the germline V gene, CDR1 is SNHLY and CDR2 FYNNEI. Overall results and qualifications from the work: Naive subsets generally had larger estimated clonotype richness than memory subsets did. Clonotypes shared by all four sorted-subset donors showed higher generation probabilities than non-shared clonotypes. Pairwise subsampling indicated that sequencing depth was expected to affect the degree of clonotype sharing among donors. Sampling was restricted to blood, and TCR repertoires in tissue are likely to differ from TCR repertoires in blood. Rarefaction of sorted-subset datasets indicated incomplete sequencing despite the large sequencing depth. The genetic and exposure-history diversity represented was limited by the small number of donors. Roughly 5% of naive CD4, 3.5% of naive CD8, around 2.3% of memory CD4, and about 0.4% of memory CD8 clonotypes were shared across a few donors.

Donors were healthy HIV-negative adults with no recently reported acute infections or vaccinations. Only Caucasian adults living in Nashville, Tennessee, USA were represented among the donors. CD4+ T cells were enriched through magnetic negative selection, after which naive cells were positively selected on CD45RA and the remaining negative fraction served as the memory subset. Blood was collected by leukapheresis, and PBMCs were isolated by Ficoll-Histopaque density gradient centrifugation and then cryopreserved in liquid nitrogen vapor phase. Analytical flow cytometry was used to check the purity and quantity of every magnetically sorted T cell population. Genomic DNA was isolated from each sorted fraction and quantified by UV absorbance on a Nanodrop 2000c. On this clone: Its antigen target is currently unknown. No much larger clone exists at a distance of one base, and base qualities are not known.

Using the deep immunoSEQ assay, multiplex PCR amplified TCR CDR3 regions from genomic DNA. Extracted genomic DNA from each cell subset was spread evenly across all wells of several immunoSEQ 96-well plates, with each plate serving as a replicate. For sorted subsets, each replicate PCR was loaded with 200 ng genomic DNA, equivalent to some 27,000 T cell genomes. Purified libraries were measured with a Qubit 3.0 fluorometer, size-checked on a Bioanalyzer 2100, and measured again with the KAPA Library Quantification kit. Each immunoSEQ 96-well plate was sequenced on its own single-read 150-cycle Illumina NextSeq 550 flow cell. The authors' analysis ran thus. The immunoSEQ output contained only junctional sequences without quality scores, so filtering could not match that applied to full-length reads. To assign V/J genes and CDR3, sequences were annotated against IMGT germline references using PyIR, a Python wrapper for IgBLAST v1.9. Reads were removed for weak V/J assignments (E-value above 1e-6), missing CDR3, stop codons, out-of-frame junctions, or ambiguous translated residues. V3J clonotypes were defined as sequences sharing an identical inferred V gene, J gene, and CDR3 amino acid sequence. Percentage overlap between repertoires was computed as shared unique clonotypes divided by the size of the smaller repertoire. Three approaches were used to assess repertoire richness: RTK rarefaction, the Chao1 estimator, and Recon v2.1 estimates of unobserved clonotypes. Generation probabilities for all TCRbeta clonotypes obtained by the gDNA method from a handful of donors were computed using OLGA. Drawn from immuneACCESS, this table holds only the in-frame rearrangements with V and J called that TCRdb kept. Clones are partly lost; checked studies trace under half to an unresolved V gene and leave the rest unexplained. That table supplies the V and J calls and clone size; D and trimming were determined from the DNA. The sample table records some 1.4 million clones; about 96% of these occur just once. The ten largest account for more than 0.9% of the sample.

The sequenced sample was naive CD4+ T cells sorted from blood. The cell subset or site label, as the study defines it: CD45RA+ positively selected. This TCR came from a young man in good health. The V and J segments used are TRBV2 and TRBJ1-2; the D gene lacks a confident call. The CDR3 loop reads CASMSGSNYGYTF. The sequence in DNA is TGTGCCAGCATGTCGGGGTCTAACTATGGCTACACCTTC.